The clone carrying this T cell receptor (beta chain) has a handful of counts. This specimen belongs to a study of human T cells and chemical hapten exposure. The CDR3 has 17 amino acids. Germline V gene sequence: CDR1 KGHSH, CDR2 LQKENI. V gave up 3 bases and J gave up 2 bases, with 19 bases separating them. Time point described: pre-sensitization, week 0. Noted treatment: therapeutic diphenylcyclopropenone sensitization with weekly scalp DPC. TCRdb ran MiXCR on the RACE reads and lists one entry per CDR3 protein. This table has around 180,000 distinct CDR3 sequences, around 30% appearing once. The rearrangement uses TRBV18 and TRBJ2-5; TRBD1 is a possible D gene (6 bases). Sample: whole blood, taken in connection with sensitization to the hapten diphenylcyclopropenone (DPC). This receptor was identified in a woman in her 30s with alopecia areata. Some clones in this sample may be carry-over from other donors' samples. The CDR3 sequence: CASSPEVGATTQETQYF. The CDR3 coding sequence is TGTGCCAGCTCACCGGAGGTGGGGGCTACAACTCAAGAGACCCAGTACTTC.